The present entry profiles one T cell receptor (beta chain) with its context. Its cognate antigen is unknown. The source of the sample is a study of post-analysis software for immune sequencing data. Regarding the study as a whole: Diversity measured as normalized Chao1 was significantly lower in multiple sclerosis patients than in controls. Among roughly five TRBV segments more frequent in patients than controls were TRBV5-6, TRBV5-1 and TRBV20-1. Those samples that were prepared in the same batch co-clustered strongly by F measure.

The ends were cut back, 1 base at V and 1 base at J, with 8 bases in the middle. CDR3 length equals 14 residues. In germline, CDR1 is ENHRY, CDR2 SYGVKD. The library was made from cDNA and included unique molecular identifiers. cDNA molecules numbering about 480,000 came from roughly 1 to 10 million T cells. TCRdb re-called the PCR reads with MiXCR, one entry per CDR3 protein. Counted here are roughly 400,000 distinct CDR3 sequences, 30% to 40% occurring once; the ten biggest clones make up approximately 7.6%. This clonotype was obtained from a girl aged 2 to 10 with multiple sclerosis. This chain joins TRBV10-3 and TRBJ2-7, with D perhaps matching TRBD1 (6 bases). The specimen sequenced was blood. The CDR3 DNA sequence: TGTGCCATCAGTGAGTGGACAGCTTCCTACGAGCAGTACTTC. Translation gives CAISEWTASYEQYF.